The 14 T cell receptor beta chains below come from one sample, sequenced in a study of glioma-infiltrating T cells. Using RNA template, CDR3s of TCR alpha and beta were amplified with iRepertoire arm-PCR. TCRdb fed the multiplex PCR reads into MiXCR, producing one record per CDR3 protein. There are 300,000 to 400,000 distinct CDR3 sequences in the sample; 35% to 45% occur only once, and 12% lies in the top ten. What was sequenced was glioma tissue, nonneoplastic brain tissue, or PBMCs (not recorded which). These receptors came from a human donor with low-grade glioma or glioblastoma, undergoing nonglioma brain surgery, or in good health (not recorded which).

The J gene is TRBJ2-1, the V gene TRBV6-6; perhaps TRBD2 as D (6 bases). The CDR3 contains 14 residues. Trimming cost V 4 bases and J 4 bases, with 11 bases left between them. Germline CDR1 is MNHNY and CDR2 is SVGAGI (reference sequence). For the CDR3, the DNA is TGTGCCAGCAGTTTTCTAGCGAAGTACAATGAGCAGTTCTTC. Amino acid sequence: CASSFLAKYNEQFF.

A single count supports this clonotype. The CDR3: CASSLRLAGTSTDTQYF. CDR3 sequence (DNA): TGTGCCAGCAGCCTACGACTAGCGGGCACTAGCACAGATACGCAGTATTTT. The chain links TRBV5-5 to TRBJ2-3; TRBD2 matches at 10 bases. Per the germline V gene, CDR1 is SGHKS and CDR2 is YYEKEE (reference sequence). The length of the CDR3 is 17 residues. Trimming cost V 4 bases and J 0 bases; bases outside gene matches: 8.

The chain combines TRBV6-2 or TRBV6-3 with TRBJ2-3; D tentatively reads TRBD1 or TRBD2 (5 bases each). CDR1 is MNHEY, CDR2 SVGEGT, per germline. Trimming cost V 4 bases and J 7 bases, with 15 bases left between them. CDR3 length: 14 residues. The CDR3 DNA reads TGTGCCAGCAGTTCCAGGGAGTACTCGAATACGCAGTATTTT. This translates into CASSSREYSNTQYF.

Notes on this clonotype: With a much larger clone just one base away, this may be a read error. This chain connects TRBV28 to TRBJ1-2; TRBD1 matches 7 bases. The CDR3 consists of 14 residues. Germline V gives CDR1 MDHEN, CDR2 SYDVKM. The CDR3 coding sequence is TGTGCCAGCAGTGCCGGCGTAGGGGGCTATGGCTACAGCTTC. Translated: CASSAGVGGYGYSF.

This clonotype was observed a few times. This chain connects TRBV19 to TRBJ2-3, with 7 bases fitting TRBD2. Trimming took 4 bases from V and 2 from J; bases not matched to a gene: 9. The length of the CDR3 is 16 residues. The germline CDR1 and CDR2 sequences are LNHDA and SQIVND (reference sequence). Here the CDR3 reads CASSTGTNRFTDTQYF. The DNA of the CDR3 is TGTGCCAGTAGTACAGGGACTAACCGGTTCACAGATACGCAGTATTTT. Using reference TRBV19 and TRBJ2-3 for the parts outside the CDR3, the full variable domain is DGGITQSPKYLFRKEGQNVTLSCEQNLNHDAMYWYRQDPGQGLRLIYYSQIVNDFQKGDIAEGYSVSREKKESFPLTVTSAQKNPTAFYLCASSTGTNRFTDTQYFGPGTRLTVL.

The chain links TRBV7-9 to TRBJ2-1; no clear D gene. The V gene lost 8 bases and the J gene lost 0 bases, with 20 bases spanning the gap. CDR1 is SEHNR and CDR2 is FQNEAQ in the germline V gene (reference sequence). There are 17 residues in the CDR3. The CDR3 DNA is TGTGCCAGCGGCCCTTGGGCAGGACCGAGCTCCTACAATGAGCAGTTCTTC. This gives the protein CASGPWAGPSSYNEQFF.

This clonotype was detected ten times or more. This chain connects TRBV15 to TRBJ2-7; a possible D gene is TRBD1 (5 bases). The germline gives CDR1 LNHNV, CDR2 YYDKDF (reference sequence). V shed 3 bases and J shed 3 bases, with 15 bases lying between them. The CDR3 is 15 amino acids. The CDR3 DNA sequence: TGTGCCACCAGCAGGATAGGGGAATTGAACTACGAGCAGTACTTC. This translates into CATSRIGELNYEQYF. The entire variable domain, with the rest obtained from reference TRBV15 and TRBJ2-7, is as follows: DAMVIQNPRYQVTQFGKPVTLSCSQTLNHNVMYWYQQKSSQAPKLLFHYYDKDFNNEADTPDNFQSRRPNTSFCFLDIRSPGLGDTAMYLCATSRIGELNYEQYFGPGTRLTVT.

This clonotype has a handful of counts. This rearrangement joins TRBV6-1 to TRBJ2-5; TRBD2 matches at 9 bases. The CDR3 loop spans 14 amino acids. V gave up 10 bases and J gave up 4 bases; unmatched junction bases: 10. CDR1 is MNHNS and CDR2 is SASEGT in the germline V gene. CDR3 protein: CATGTSRNSETQYF. CDR3 DNA sequence: TGTGCCACCGGGACTAGCCGAAATTCAGAGACCCAGTACTTC.

The sample holds a few counts of this clonotype. The chain employs TRBV28 and TRBJ2-6; TRBD1 is a possible D gene (5 bases). The V gene's germline CDR1 is MDHEN and CDR2 SYDVKM. This CDR3 region has 17 residues. The V end lost 2 bases, the J end lost 0 bases, and 11 bases lay between the germline ends. The CDR3 spells CASSLGDSISGANVLTF. CDR3 nucleotides: TGTGCCAGCAGTTTAGGAGACAGTATCTCTGGGGCCAACGTCCTGACTTTC.

On this clonotype: The final CDR3 position lacks the conserved phenylalanine or tryptophan, pointing to a likely read error. The gene calls are TRBV12-3 or TRBV12-4 and TRBJ2-1; possibly TRBD1 for D (6 bases). V gave up 7 bases and J gave up 9 bases, with 16 bases separating them. The CDR3 has 13 amino acids. This CDR3 is CASNERGSLEQFS. CDR3 nucleotide sequence: TGTGCCAGCAACGAGAGGGGGTCGCTTGAGCAGTTCTCC.

This clonotype was seen many times. The chain uses TRBV6-1 and TRBJ1-1; maybe TRBD1 (6 bases). The germline gives CDR1 MNHNS, CDR2 SASEGT. V was trimmed by 6 bases and J by 2 bases, leaving 19 bases between them. The CDR3 is 16 amino acids. DNA for the CDR3: TGTGCCAGCAGAAAGACTCAGACAGGTCCTAACACTGAAGCTTTCTTT. This gives the protein CASRKTQTGPNTEAFF.

Regarding this clonotype: A single base separates this from a much larger clone, so it may be a read error. The CDR3 ends on some other residue instead of the conserved phenylalanine or tryptophan, so this is likely a read error. The chain carries TRBV25-1 and TRBJ2-5; a possible D gene is TRBD2 (7 bases). V gave up 2 bases and J gave up 1 base, with 14 bases separating them. The CDR3 totals 16 residues. CDR1 and CDR2 (germline): MGHDK, SYGVNS. In DNA form, the CDR3 reads TGTGCCAGCAGTGAAGGGACACTAGCGACCCAAGAGACCCAGTACCTC. This codes for CASSEGTLATQETQYL.

The rearrangement uses TRBV11-1 and TRBJ1-1; unclear D gene. V dropped 2 bases and J dropped 7 bases, with 11 bases sitting between them. The CDR3 is 13 amino acids. CDR1 is SGHAT, CDR2 FQDESV, per germline (reference sequence). CDR3 DNA: TGTGCCAGCAGCTTATCCTCTGGGGTTGAAGCTTTCTTT. This codes for CASSLSSGVEAFF.

In its sample, this clonotype was seen a few times. The chain uses TRBV20-1 and TRBJ2-5; 11 bases are shared with TRBD2. The CDR3 spans 14 residues. V lost 5 bases to trimming and J lost 3 bases; unmatched junction nucleotides: 5. The V gene's germline CDR1 is DFQATT and CDR2 SNEGSKA (reference sequence). The CDR3 DNA is TGCAGTGCTGCCCAGACTAGCGGGAAAGAGACCCAGTACTTC. Its translation is CSAAQTSGKETQYF.